A single TCR beta chain is shown here with its context. The antigen it recognizes is unknown. Base qualities are not at hand, and no much larger clone is one base apart. The collaborating institutions used their own protocols to collect whole blood in K2EDTA tubes. For TCRbeta analysis, collaborators shipped samples in one of three forms: frozen whole blood, isolated PBMCs, or DNA extracted from either of those sample types. CDR1 and CDR2 are drawn from the germline V gene: MNHEY, SVGAGI. Inclusive of the bounding cysteine and phenylalanine, the CDR3 is 13 residues long. Kept here is only the CDR3 DNA, which spans 39 bases and is read in frame from base 1. A distance of 15 bases separates the germline ends of V and J, which lose 2 bases and 13 bases respectively. TCRbeta CDR3 regions were amplified from genomic DNA using the immunoSEQ Assay, a bias-controlled multiplex PCR. As for the original processing: The number of nucleated cells in each sample was estimated from the amplification of reference gene primers within the assay. To quantify the absolute abundance of each unique TCRbeta CDR3 rearrangement, sequence reads were collapsed and filtered. For each sample, productive Simpson clonality was calculated as the square root of Simpson's diversity index over productive rearrangements. The table comes from immuneACCESS by way of TCRdb, which keeps in-frame sequences with V and J called. Part of the clones is missing from these tables; in studies checked, under half for an unresolved V gene and the rest for unknown reasons. V and J calls plus clone size are reproduced from that table; the DNA served to infer D and trimming. The sample table shows 210,000 or so clones, and around 84% are seen once. The ten largest account for about a sixth of the sample.

The record originates from a study of blood T cell repertoires in COVID-19 (dated by TCRdb to the early 2020s). Study-level background: Samples covering the acute and convalescent phases of COVID-19 were provided by collaborators in the United States, Italy and Spain. The material from the prospective study consisted of cDNA or gDNA derived from T cells, B-cell-depleted T cells, or PBMCs. Samples came from the ongoing ImmuneRACE study (first 160 participants) plus 1,254 subjects from 6 global collaborators. The repertoires were made available in a free public database intended to serve as a resource for research on the immune response to SARS-CoV-2. A de-identified subject ID, COVID-19 status, age in years and sex were almost always included in the sample metadata. Deeply sampled blood TCRbeta repertoires from subjects exposed to, actively infected with, or recovered from COVID-19 were included in the dataset. Where HLA class I and class II types were available, the types were taken from metadata supplied by the sample provider, not from assay-based typing.

Broader findings and caveats from the paper: The amount of clinical and demographic metadata varied by source and participant and was provided uncurated.

This clonotype was obtained from a woman over 75 with active or convalescent COVID-19. Material for sequencing was peripheral blood. The V and J segments used are TRBV6-5 and TRBJ1-5; the D gene is not confidently resolved. CDR3 loop: CASSYAGSYSQHF. The DNA is as follows: TGTGCCAGCAGTTACGCGGGGAGCTATTCTCAGCATTTT.